Listed below are T cell receptor beta chains from one sample, sequenced in a study of blood T cells in healthy people across ages. One entry per CDR3 protein, called by TCRdb with MiXCR from the 5' RACE reads. This sample has over 750,000 distinct CDR3 sequences, with about 25% found just once. The same data also went into a second study, on T cells of mothers and their children.

The specimen sequenced was blood. The receptors originated from a boy aged 5-17 years in good health. Both conserved end residues are trimmed from each CDR3.

j_call: TRBJ1-1; v_call: TRBV9; cdr3_aa: ASSAADGLFSTEAF
j_call: TRBJ1-4; v_call: TRBV2; cdr3_aa: ASNAGQAWEKLF
j_call: TRBJ2-2; v_call: TRBV29-1; cdr3_aa: SVLTVRGGYNTGELF
j_call: TRBJ2-5; v_call: TRBV27; cdr3_aa: ASSFIADSHQETQY
j_call: TRBJ1-2; v_call: TRBV9; cdr3_aa: ASSVATGGTYGYT
j_call: TRBJ2-1; v_call: TRBV7-2; cdr3_aa: ASKRLAVSYNEQF
j_call: TRBJ1-2; v_call: TRBV4-2; cdr3_aa: ASSSTGNSNYGYT
j_call: TRBJ2-1; v_call: TRBV29-1; cdr3_aa: SPDIGQGAGNEQF
j_call: TRBJ2-7; v_call: TRBV4-3; cdr3_aa: ASSQVAGGTEQY
j_call: TRBJ2-3; v_call: TRBV15; cdr3_aa: ATSKTARGTDTQY
j_call: TRBJ2-5; v_call: TRBV6-6; cdr3_aa: ASSSDRGLNQETQY
j_call: TRBJ2-5; v_call: TRBV7-2; cdr3_aa: ASSSDSDGWTQY
j_call: TRBJ1-2; v_call: TRBV12-3/TRBV12-4; cdr3_aa: ASSPLGGFNYGYT
j_call: TRBJ1-6; v_call: TRBV12-3/TRBV12-4; cdr3_aa: ASSLTLNSPLH
j_call: TRBJ2-1; v_call: TRBV28; cdr3_aa: ASRPHLESGYNEQF
j_call: TRBJ2-5; v_call: TRBV7-9; cdr3_aa: ASSLLRGQGGQETQY
j_call: TRBJ2-5; v_call: TRBV15; cdr3_aa: ATSRGAEGRVGETQY
j_call: TRBJ2-7; v_call: TRBV2; cdr3_aa: ASRQELTYEQY
j_call: TRBJ2-1; v_call: TRBV19; cdr3_aa: ASSITGGGYHEQF
j_call: .; v_call: TRBV28; cdr3_aa: ASSSRKVQPQY
j_call: TRBJ1-4; v_call: TRBV11-2; cdr3_aa: ASSLSLGDALKKLF
j_call: TRBJ2-2; v_call: TRBV12-3/TRBV12-4; cdr3_aa: ASEGFGSGELF
j_call: TRBJ2-3; v_call: TRBV5-6; cdr3_aa: ASSSGQGWADTQY
j_call: TRBJ2-3; v_call: TRBV14; cdr3_aa: ASSSKPLTAVTMADTQY
j_call: TRBJ2-5; v_call: TRBV15; cdr3_aa: ATSRDRGTGGLAEQTQY
j_call: TRBJ2-3; v_call: TRBV12-3/TRBV12-4; cdr3_aa: ASSQQGAPDTQY
j_call: TRBJ2-7; v_call: TRBV12-3/TRBV12-4; cdr3_aa: ASSRGTSGRDYEQY